This TCR beta chain appears in the sequencing data of a study of T-cell memory formation after mild COVID-19. Constant-segment primers were used for 5'RACE, and the resulting TCR alpha and TCR beta cDNA libraries carried sample barcodes and UMIs. MiXCR was run by TCRdb on the 5' RACE reads, yielding one entry per CDR3 protein. This table has approximately 60,000 distinct CDR3 sequences, around a tenth appearing once. As to this clonotype: Its specificity is not known.

Study-level results: CD4+ bias marked clones expanding day 15 to 37, unlike balanced contracting clones. The authors did not confirm SARS-CoV-2 specificity of second-wave clones peaking day 37. Cross-reactive memory apparently joined, as some responding clones appeared in pre-infection memory.

The TCR sequence derives from a man between 18 and 35 years old who had mild COVID-19 (a few samples of this study predate the infection). Cell type and time point are not known. The sequenced material came from PBMCs or a T cell subset sorted from them (not recorded which).

The CDR3 DNA reads as TGTGCCAGCAGCCACGATCGGACGGAAGGCTACACCTTC. Protein product: CASSHDRTEGYTF. The V gene is TRBV7-9, the J gene TRBJ1-2, with D uncertain. Trimming left V 5 bases short and J 8 bases short, with 15 bases between. The CDR3 runs 13 residues. Germline CDR1 is SEHNR and CDR2 is FQNEAQ (reference sequence).